This is a list of T cell receptor beta chains from one sample in a study of T-cell reconstitution after alpha-beta-depleted transplantation in children. Each CDR3 protein gets one entry after TCRdb re-called the PCR reads with MiXCR. The profile shows some 340,000 distinct CDR3 sequences, about 9.4% of them singletons. Material: PBMCs from the stem cell graft donor, obtained from the stem cell graft. The receptors were gathered from a human donor who donated a stem cell graft to a child with acute lymphoblastic leukemia. The CDR3 runs from the conserved cysteine through the conserved F or W. A D gene is named only where the DNA matches it firmly. A row's size may be missing; if present it is once, few, many or a size class.

13,TRBJ2-3,many,.,TRBV6-1,CASGRGSTDTQYF,TGTGCCAGCGGAAGGGGGAGCACAGATACGCAGTATTTT
17,TRBJ2-1,.,.,TRBV21-1,CASSLRFLAAGGGEQFF,TGTGCCAGCAGCCTCCGCTTCCTAGCGGCAGGAGGTGGGGAGCAGTTCTTC
16,TRBJ2-1,.,TRBD1,TRBV7-2,CASSSRGVTGHNEQFF,TGTGCCAGCAGCTCGAGGGGCGTGACAGGGCACAATGAGCAGTTCTTC
13,TRBJ2-3,many,.,TRBV7-7,CASSFDYTDTQYF,TGTGCTAGCAGCTTTGATTACACAGATACGCAGTATTTT
13,TRBJ2-7,many,.,TRBV12-3/TRBV12-4,CASSPGTARDAYF,TGTGCCAGCAGCCCCGGGACTGCAAGAGATGCGTACTTC
13,TRBJ1-1,.,.,TRBV18,CASSPEANTEAFF,TGTGCCAGCTCACCTGAAGCGAACACTGAAGCTTTCTTT
13,TRBJ2-1,.,.,TRBV29-1,CSVSAGPPFGQFF,TGCAGCGTTTCCGCCGGGCCCCCGTTTGGGCAGTTCTTC
15,TRBJ2-2,.,.,TRBV3-1,CASRLTGTNTGELFF,TGTGCCAGCCGACTGACAGGAACAAACACCGGGGAGCTGTTTTTT
16,TRBJ2-3,few,TRBD2,TRBV11-2,CASSFRGRASADTQYF,TGTGCCAGCAGCTTCCGCGGGAGGGCCTCCGCAGATACGCAGTATTTT
17,TRBJ2-2,few,TRBD2,TRBV28,CATLVLAGESAAGELFF,TGTGCCACCCTGGTCCTAGCGGGAGAATCAGCAGCCGGGGAGCTGTTTTTT
12,TRBJ2-3,.,.,TRBV19,CASSIEHGTQYF,TGTGCCAGTAGTATCGAGCATGGTACGCAGTATTTT
17,TRBJ1-2,.,.,TRBV5-5,CASSPLESETSFSGYTF,TGTGCCAGCAGCCCACTGGAATCTGAAACGTCTTTTTCAGGCTACACCTTC
15,TRBJ2-3,few,TRBD2,TRBV7-8,CASSPLADDTDTQYF,TGTGCCAGCAGCCCCCTAGCGGACGACACAGATACGCAGTATTTT
18,TRBJ2-3,.,.,TRBV12-3/TRBV12-4,CASCLLANSLSSTDTQYF,TGTGCCAGCTGTTTATTGGCCAACAGCCTTTCTAGCACAGATACGCAGTATTTT
16,TRBJ2-3,.,TRBD2,TRBV5-1,CASIPASGRFADTQYF,TGCGCCAGCATCCCCGCTAGCGGGAGGTTCGCAGATACGCAGTATTTT
17,TRBJ2-1,.,TRBD2,TRBV5-6,CASSLWGTSGSYNEQFF,TGTGCCAGCAGCTTGTGGGGGACTAGCGGGAGCTACAATGAGCAGTTCTTC
12,TRBJ2-7,many,TRBD1,TRBV29-1,CSARDRGYEQYF,TGCAGCGCCCGTGACAGGGGCTACGAGCAGTACTTC
13,TRBJ2-1,few,.,TRBV20-1,CSADQDSDVKQFF,TGCAGTGCCGATCAAGACTCCGACGTAAAGCAGTTCTTC
16,TRBJ2-3,.,.,TRBV12-3/TRBV12-4,CASSLQYSDYRDTQYF,TGTGCCAGCAGTTTACAGTATAGCGATTATAGAGATACGCAGTATTTT
21,TRBJ2-7,.,TRBD2,TRBV7-3,CASSPQTGATRTSGTPYEQYF,TGTGCCAGCAGCCCCCAGACAGGGGCGACACGGACTAGCGGGACCCCCTACGAGCAGTACTTC
11,TRBJ2-7,few,.,TRBV20-1,CSAPKGYEQYF,TGCAGTGCTCCCAAGGGCTACGAGCAGTACTTC
16,TRBJ2-7,.,.,TRBV29-1,CSVGPAGRPNPYEQYF,TGCAGCGTTGGCCCCGCGGGGAGGCCTAACCCTTACGAGCAGTACTTC
16,TRBJ1-1,.,TRBD1,TRBV28,CDSSLTPGTGLAEAFF,TGTGACAGCAGTTTAACCCCCGGGACAGGGTTAGCTGAAGCTTTCTTT
15,TRBJ2-4,.,.,TRBV7-2,CASSSFELAKNIQYF,TGTGCCAGCAGCTCCTTCGAACTAGCCAAAAACATTCAGTACTTC
15,TRBJ2-7,.,.,TRBV7-2,CASRKGGENSYEQYF,TGTGCCAGCAGGAAAGGGGGAGAGAATTCCTACGAGCAGTACTTC
14,TRBJ2-7,few,TRBD1,TRBV5-5,CASSPGTGGDEQYF,TGTGCCAGCAGCCCCGGGACAGGGGGCGACGAGCAGTACTTC
14,TRBJ2-5,once,.,TRBV5-1,CASSLQGGGETQYF,TGCGCCAGCAGCTTACAGGGTGGAGGAGAGACCCAGTACTTC
12,TRBJ2-1,few,.,TRBV28,CASRHNDLRQFF,TGTGCCAGCAGACACAACGACTTAAGGCAGTTCTTC
16,TRBJ2-7,.,TRBD2,TRBV10-3,CAISESASGSSYEQYF,TGTGCCATCAGTGAGTCGGCTAGCGGGAGTTCCTACGAGCAGTACTTC
16,TRBJ2-2,.,TRBD2,TRBV12-3/TRBV12-4,CASSPDLAGNTGELFF,TGTGCCAGCAGCCCCGACTTAGCGGGGAACACCGGGGAGCTGTTTTTT
14,TRBJ2-7,.,.,TRBV15,CATSRDRQSYEQYF,TGTGCCACCAGCAGAGATAGGCAGAGCTACGAGCAGTACTTC
15,TRBJ2-5,many,.,TRBV12-3/TRBV12-4,CASSLNSQGVETQYF,TGTGCCAGCAGTTTAAACTCACAAGGGGTGGAGACCCAGTACTTC
17,TRBJ2-7,.,TRBD1,TRBV20-1,CSARDLVRGITLGEQYF,TGCAGTGCTAGAGACCTAGTCAGGGGGATTACACTGGGGGAGCAGTACTTC
14,TRBJ2-3,.,TRBD1,TRBV24-1,CATSDTDRGGTQYF,TGTGCCACCAGTGACACCGACAGGGGTGGTACGCAGTATTTT
13,TRBJ2-5,.,.,TRBV6-1,CASQRTVQETQYF,TGTGCCAGCCAGAGGACAGTGCAAGAGACCCAGTACTTC
15,TRBJ1-1,once,.,TRBV20-1,CSARDYEGQNTEAFF,TGCAGTGCTAGAGATTACGAGGGGCAGAACACTGAAGCTTTCTTT
12,TRBJ2-1,few,.,TRBV20-1,CSGSPLYNEQFF,TGCAGTGGCTCTCCCCTCTACAATGAGCAGTTCTTC
13,TRBJ2-5,few,.,TRBV10-3,CAITSGVGETQYF,TGTGCCATTACCTCAGGGGTGGGAGAGACCCAGTACTTC
12,TRBJ1-5,few,TRBD1,TRBV20-1,CSATGGGQPQHF,TGCAGTGCTACAGGGGGCGGTCAGCCCCAGCATTTT
15,TRBJ2-7,.,.,TRBV27,CASSRDPNLNYEQHF,TGTGCCAGCAGTAGGGATCCTAATTTAAACTACGAGCAGCACTTC
13,TRBJ2-3,many,TRBD1,TRBV11-2,CASSFGTADTQYF,TGTGCCAGCAGCTTCGGGACAGCGGATACGCAGTATTTT